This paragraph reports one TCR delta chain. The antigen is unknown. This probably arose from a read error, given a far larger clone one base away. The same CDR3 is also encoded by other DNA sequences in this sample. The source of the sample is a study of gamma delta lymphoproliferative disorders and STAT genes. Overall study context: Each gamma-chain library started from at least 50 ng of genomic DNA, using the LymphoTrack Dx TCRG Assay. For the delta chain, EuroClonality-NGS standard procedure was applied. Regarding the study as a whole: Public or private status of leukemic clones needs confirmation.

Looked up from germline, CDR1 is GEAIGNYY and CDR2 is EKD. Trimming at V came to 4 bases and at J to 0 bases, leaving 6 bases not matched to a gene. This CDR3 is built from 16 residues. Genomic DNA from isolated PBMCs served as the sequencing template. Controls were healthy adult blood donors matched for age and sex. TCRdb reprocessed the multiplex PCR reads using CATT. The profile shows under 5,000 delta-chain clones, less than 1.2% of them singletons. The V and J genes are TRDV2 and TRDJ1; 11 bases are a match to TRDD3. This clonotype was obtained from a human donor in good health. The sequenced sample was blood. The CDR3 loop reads CACEIMGDTDTDKLIF. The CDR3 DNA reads TGTGCCTGTGAAATTATGGGGGATACGGACACCGATAAACTCATCTTT.